The sequence of this T cell receptor (beta chain) was determined in a study of blood T cell repertoires in COVID-19. Sequencing used immunoSEQ multiplex PCR; TCRdb keeps in-frame clones, though not all of them. Of 300,000 or so clones detected, over 75% appear once; the ten largest clones hold more than 0.8%. V lost 6 bases and J 4 bases, leaving 9 bases between the germline ends. This CDR3 contains 11 residues. The germline V gene has CDR1 SQVTM and CDR2 ANQGSEA. The sequence derives from a woman between 25 and 40 years old who had recovered from COVID-19. The V and J genes are TRBV29-1 and TRBJ1-2, with unresolved D. Sequencing was carried out using PBMCs or T cells enriched from blood (not recorded which). Written as DNA, the CDR3 is TGCAGCGTAGACATCTCCTATGGCTACACCTTC. Translation: CSVDISYGYTF.